This T cell receptor beta chain was obtained from a study of blood T cell repertoires in COVID-19. Looking at the study overall: COVID-19 samples collected from the United States, Italy and Spain covered acute and convalescent phases. In each case, the material was cDNA or gDNA derived from T cells, B-cell-depleted T cells, or PBMCs.

In the authors' workflow: Estimated nucleated cell counts came from reference gene primer amplification. Sequencing used immunoSEQ multiplex PCR; TCRdb keeps in-frame clones, though not all of them. V, J and clone size derive from that table, while D and trimming were established from the DNA sequence. This table holds some 150,000 clones, almost 90% found once. The J segment lost 5 bases and the V segment lost 1 base, leaving 2 bases of the junction unmatched. The CDR3 contains 16 residues. The germline V gene has CDR1 LGHDT and CDR2 YNNKEL (reference sequence). This TCR derives from a woman aged 55-69 years with acute or convalescent COVID-19. The chain carries TRBV3-1 (or the pseudogene TRBV3-2) and TRBJ2-3; 14 bases align to TRBD2. Sequencing was done on a sample of peripheral blood. CDR3 amino acids: CASSQGLAGGRDTQYF. CDR3 DNA: TGTGCCAGCAGCCAAGGACTAGCGGGGGGGCGAGATACGCAGTATTTT.